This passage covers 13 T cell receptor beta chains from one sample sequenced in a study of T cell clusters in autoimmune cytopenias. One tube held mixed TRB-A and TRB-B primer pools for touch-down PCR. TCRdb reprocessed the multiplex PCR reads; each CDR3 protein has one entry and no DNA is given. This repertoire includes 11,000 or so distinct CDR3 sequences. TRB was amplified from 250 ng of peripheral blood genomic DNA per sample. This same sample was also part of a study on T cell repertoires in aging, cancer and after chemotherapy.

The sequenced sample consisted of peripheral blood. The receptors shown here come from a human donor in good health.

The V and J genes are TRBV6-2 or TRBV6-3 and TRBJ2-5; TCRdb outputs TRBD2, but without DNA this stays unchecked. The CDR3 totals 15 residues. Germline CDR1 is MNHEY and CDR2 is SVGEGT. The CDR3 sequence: CASSYSKAGTETQYF.

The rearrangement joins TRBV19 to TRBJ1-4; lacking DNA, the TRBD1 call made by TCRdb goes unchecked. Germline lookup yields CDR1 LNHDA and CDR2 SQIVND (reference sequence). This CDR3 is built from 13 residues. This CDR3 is CASDPGEDEKLFF. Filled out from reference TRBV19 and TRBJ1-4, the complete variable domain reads DGGITQSPKYLFRKEGQNVTLSCEQNLNHDAMYWYRQDPGQGLRLIYYSQIVNDFQKGDIAEGYSVSREKKESFPLTVTSAQKNPTAFYLCASDPGEDEKLFFGSGTQLSVL.

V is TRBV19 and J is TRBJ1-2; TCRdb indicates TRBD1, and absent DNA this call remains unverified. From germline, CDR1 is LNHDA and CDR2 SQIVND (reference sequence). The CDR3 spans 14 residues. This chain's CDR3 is CASSIQGRDYGYTF.

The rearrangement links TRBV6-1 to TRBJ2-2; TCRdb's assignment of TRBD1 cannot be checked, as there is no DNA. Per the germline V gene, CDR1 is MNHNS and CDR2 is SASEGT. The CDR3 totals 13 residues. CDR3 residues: CASSVGGTRELFF.

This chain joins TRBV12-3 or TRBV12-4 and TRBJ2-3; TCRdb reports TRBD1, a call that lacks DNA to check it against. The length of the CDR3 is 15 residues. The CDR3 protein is CASSANQGGRDTQYF.

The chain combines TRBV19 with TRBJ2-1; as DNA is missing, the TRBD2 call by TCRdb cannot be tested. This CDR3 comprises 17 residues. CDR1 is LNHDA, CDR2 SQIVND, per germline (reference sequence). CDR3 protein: CASTLLAGDPRGNEQFF.

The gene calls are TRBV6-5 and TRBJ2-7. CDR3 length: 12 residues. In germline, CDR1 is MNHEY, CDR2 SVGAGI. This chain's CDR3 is CASSYTGYEQYF.

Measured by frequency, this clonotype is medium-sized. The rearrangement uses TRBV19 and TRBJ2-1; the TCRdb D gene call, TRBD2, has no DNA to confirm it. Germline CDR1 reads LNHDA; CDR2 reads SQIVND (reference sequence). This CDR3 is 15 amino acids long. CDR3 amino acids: CASSRTSGGANEQFF. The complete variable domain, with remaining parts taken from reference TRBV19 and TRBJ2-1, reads DGGITQSPKYLFRKEGQNVTLSCEQNLNHDAMYWYRQDPGQGLRLIYYSQIVNDFQKGDIAEGYSVSREKKESFPLTVTSAQKNPTAFYLCASSRTSGGANEQFFGPGTRLTVL.

The CDR3 sequence is CASRQTGANQPQHF. The rearrangement joins TRBV13 to TRBJ1-5; the TCRdb call, TRBD1, lacks DNA for checking. The CDR3 covers 14 residues. Germline assignment: CDR1 PRHDT and CDR2 FYEKMQ (reference sequence).

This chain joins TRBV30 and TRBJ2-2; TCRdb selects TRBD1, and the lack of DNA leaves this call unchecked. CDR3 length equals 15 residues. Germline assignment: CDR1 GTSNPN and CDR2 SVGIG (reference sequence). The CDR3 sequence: CAWRGGQPLTGELFF.

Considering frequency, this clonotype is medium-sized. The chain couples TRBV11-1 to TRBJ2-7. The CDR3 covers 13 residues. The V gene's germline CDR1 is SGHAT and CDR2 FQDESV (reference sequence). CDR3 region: CASSHPSSFEQYF.

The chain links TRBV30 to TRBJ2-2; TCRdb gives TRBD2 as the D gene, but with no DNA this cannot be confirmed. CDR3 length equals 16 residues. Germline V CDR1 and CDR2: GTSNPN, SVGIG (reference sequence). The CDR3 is CAWSDPGGRKTGELFF.

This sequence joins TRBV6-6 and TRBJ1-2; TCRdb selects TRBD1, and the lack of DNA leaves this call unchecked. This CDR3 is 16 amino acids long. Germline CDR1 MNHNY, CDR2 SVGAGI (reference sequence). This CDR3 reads CASRSGQGRANYGYTF.